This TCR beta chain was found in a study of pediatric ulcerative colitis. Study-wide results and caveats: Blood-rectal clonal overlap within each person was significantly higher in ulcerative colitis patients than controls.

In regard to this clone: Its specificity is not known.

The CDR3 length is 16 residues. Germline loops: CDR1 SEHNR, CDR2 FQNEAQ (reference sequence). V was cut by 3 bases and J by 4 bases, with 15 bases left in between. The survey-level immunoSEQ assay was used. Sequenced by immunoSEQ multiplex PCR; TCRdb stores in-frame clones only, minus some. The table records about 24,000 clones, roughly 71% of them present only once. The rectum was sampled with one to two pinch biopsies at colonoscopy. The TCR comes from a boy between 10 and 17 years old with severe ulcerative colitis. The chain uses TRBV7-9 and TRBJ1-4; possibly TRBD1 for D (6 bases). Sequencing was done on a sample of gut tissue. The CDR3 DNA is TGTGCCAGCAGCTTGGAACGGACAGCTAATAATGAAAAACTGTTTTTT. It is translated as CASSLERTANNEKLFF.